The T cell receptor beta chain under discussion was sequenced for a study of T cells in Graves' hyperthyroidism and ophthalmopathy. At the level of the study: Peripheral blood collection took place at initial diagnosis, before any treatment.

The CDR3 totals 13 residues. V lost 0 bases, J lost 0 bases, and 3 bases lay in between. Germline loops: CDR1 SGHDT, CDR2 YYEEEE. Based on clinical symptoms, serum thyroxine and TRAb, thyroid ultrasound and orbital computed tomography, diagnoses were reached. There were TCR beta CDR3 regions amplified from RNA transcripts. The TCR CDR3 was amplified in a first-round RT-PCR using the HTBI primer set. TCRdb itself ran the multiplex PCR reads through MiXCR, one entry per CDR3 protein. Of about 480,000 distinct CDR3 sequences in the sample, approximately 25% were seen once. This clonotype has at least ten counts.

The source is a woman younger than 45 with Graves' ophthalmopathy. Material: blood. The rearrangement joins TRBV5-6 to TRBJ2-5, with D unresolved. The CDR3 sequence: CASSLVDQETQYF. CDR3 coding DNA: TGTGCCAGCAGCTTGGTAGACCAAGAGACCCAGTACTTC.